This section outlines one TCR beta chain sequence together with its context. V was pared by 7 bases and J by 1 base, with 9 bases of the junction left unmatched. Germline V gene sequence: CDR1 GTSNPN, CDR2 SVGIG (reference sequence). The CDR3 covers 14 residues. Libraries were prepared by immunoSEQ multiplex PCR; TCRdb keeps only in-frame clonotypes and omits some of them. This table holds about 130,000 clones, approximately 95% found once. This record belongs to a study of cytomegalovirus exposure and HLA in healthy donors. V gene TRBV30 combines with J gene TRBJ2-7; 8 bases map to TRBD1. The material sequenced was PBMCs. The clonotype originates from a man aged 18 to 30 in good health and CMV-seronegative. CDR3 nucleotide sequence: TGTGCCTCTACCGGCCGGGACAGGTCCTACGAGCAGTACTTC. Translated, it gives CASTGRDRSYEQYF.